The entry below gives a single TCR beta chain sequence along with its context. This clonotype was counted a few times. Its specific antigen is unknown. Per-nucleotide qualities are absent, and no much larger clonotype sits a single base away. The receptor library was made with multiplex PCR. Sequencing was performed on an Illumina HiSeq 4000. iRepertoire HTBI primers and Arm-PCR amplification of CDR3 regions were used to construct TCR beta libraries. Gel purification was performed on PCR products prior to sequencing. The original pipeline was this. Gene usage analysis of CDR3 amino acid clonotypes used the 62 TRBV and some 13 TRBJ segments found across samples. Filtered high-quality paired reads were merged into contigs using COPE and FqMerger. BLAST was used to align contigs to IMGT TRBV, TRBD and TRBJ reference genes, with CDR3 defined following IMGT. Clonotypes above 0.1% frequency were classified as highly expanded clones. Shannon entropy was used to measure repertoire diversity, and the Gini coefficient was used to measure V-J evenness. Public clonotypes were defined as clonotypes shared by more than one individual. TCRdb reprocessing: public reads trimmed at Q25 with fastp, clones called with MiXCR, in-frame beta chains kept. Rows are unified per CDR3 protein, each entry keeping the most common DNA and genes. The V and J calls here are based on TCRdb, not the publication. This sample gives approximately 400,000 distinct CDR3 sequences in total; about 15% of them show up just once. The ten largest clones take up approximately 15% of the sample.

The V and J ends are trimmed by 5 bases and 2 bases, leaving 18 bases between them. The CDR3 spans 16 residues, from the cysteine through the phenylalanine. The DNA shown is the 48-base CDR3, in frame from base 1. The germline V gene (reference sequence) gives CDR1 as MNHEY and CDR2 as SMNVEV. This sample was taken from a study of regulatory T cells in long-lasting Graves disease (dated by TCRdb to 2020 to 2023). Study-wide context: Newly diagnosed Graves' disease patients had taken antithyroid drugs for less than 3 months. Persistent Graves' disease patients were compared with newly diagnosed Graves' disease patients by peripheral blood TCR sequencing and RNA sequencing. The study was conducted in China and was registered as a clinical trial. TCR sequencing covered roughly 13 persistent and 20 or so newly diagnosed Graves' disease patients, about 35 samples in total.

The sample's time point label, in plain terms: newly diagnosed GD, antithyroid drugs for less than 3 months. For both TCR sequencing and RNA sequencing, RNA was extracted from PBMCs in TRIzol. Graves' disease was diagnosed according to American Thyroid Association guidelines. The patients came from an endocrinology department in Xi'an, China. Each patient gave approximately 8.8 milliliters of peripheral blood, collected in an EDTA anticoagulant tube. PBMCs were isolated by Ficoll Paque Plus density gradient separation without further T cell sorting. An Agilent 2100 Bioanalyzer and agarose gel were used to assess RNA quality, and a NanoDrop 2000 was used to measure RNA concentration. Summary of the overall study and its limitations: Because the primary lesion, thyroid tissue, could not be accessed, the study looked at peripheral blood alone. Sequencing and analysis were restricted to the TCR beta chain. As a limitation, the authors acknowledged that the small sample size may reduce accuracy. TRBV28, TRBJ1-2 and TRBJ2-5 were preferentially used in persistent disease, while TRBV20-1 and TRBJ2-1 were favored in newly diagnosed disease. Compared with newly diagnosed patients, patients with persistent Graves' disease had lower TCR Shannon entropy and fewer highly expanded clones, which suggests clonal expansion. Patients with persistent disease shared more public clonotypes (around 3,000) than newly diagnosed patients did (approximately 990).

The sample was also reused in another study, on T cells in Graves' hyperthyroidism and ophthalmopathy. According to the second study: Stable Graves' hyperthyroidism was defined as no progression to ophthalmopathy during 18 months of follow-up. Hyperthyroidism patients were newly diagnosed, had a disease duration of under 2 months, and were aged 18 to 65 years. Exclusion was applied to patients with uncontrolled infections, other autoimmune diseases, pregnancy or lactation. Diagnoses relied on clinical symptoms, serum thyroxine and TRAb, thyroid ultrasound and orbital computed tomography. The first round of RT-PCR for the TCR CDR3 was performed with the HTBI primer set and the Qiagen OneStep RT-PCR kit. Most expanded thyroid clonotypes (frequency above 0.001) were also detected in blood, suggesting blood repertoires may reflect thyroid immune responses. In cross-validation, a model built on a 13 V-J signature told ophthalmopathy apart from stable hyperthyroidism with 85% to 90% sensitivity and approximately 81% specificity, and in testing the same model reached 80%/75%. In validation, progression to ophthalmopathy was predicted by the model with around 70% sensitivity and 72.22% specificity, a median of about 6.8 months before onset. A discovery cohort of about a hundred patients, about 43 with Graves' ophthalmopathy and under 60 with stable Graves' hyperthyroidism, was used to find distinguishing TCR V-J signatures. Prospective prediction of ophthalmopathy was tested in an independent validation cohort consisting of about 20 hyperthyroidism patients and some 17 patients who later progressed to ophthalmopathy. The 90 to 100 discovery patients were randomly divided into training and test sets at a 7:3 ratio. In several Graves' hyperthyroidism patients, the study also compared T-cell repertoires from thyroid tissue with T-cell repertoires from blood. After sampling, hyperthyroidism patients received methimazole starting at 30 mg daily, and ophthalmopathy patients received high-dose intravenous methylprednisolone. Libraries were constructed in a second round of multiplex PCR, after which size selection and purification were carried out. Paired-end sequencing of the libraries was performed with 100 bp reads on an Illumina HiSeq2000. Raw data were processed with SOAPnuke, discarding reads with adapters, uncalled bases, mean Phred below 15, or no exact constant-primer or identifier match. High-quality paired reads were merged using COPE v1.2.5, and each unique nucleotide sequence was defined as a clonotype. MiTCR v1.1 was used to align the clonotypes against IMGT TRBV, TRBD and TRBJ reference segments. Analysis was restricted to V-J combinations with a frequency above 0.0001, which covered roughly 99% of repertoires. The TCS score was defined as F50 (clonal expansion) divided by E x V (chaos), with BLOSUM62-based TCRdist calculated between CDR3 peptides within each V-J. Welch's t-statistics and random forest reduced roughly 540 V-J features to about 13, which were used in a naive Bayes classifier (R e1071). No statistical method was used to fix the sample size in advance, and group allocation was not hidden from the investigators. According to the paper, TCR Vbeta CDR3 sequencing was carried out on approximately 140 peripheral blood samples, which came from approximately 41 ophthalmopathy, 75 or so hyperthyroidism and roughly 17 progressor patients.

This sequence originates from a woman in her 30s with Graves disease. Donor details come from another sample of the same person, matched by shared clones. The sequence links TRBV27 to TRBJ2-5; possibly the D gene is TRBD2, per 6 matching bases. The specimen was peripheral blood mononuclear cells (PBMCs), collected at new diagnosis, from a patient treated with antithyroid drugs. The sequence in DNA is TGTGCCAGCAGTGCATATAGCGGAGCCCCTCAAGAGACCCAGTACTTC. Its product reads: CASSAYSGAPQETQYF.